This T cell receptor beta chain was sequenced in a study of CXCR3-negative and CXCR3-positive naive CD8 T cells. Study information: About 140 million TRB reads in total, about 1.5 +/- 0.3 million per library.

This CDR3 is 13 amino acids long. On this clonotype itself: What it recognizes is unknown.

UMI-labeled TRB cDNA libraries were prepared by 5' RACE. TCRdb reworked the 5' RACE reads into one entry per CDR3 protein, no DNA. The sample features about 120,000 distinct CDR3 sequences, with 0.59% in its top ten. Study conclusions and caveats: In both naive subsets diversity was comparably high, whereas memory CD8+ cells showed much lower diversity. Comparison of naive cells showed more hydrophobic TRB CDR3s in CXCR3-positive than in CXCR3-negative naive cells. Memory cells diverged, while naive CXCR3-positive and CXCR3-negative cells had similar TRBV-TRBJ usage.

The rearrangement links TRBV12-3 or TRBV12-4 to TRBJ2-7; the D call from TCRdb, TRBD1, cannot be confirmed without DNA. The sample consisted of naive CXCR3+ CD8+ T cells from blood. Specified subset: CD45RO-CCR7+CD27+CD95- naive CD8+ T cells expressing CXCR3 (TNR3+). The TCR was taken from a human donor in good health. Some clones in this sample may be carry-over from other donors' samples. CDR3 region: CASTWTLTYEQYF.